Sequencing of this T cell receptor beta chain was carried out in a study of vaccination effects on CD4 cells after COVID-19. Study details: Sampling of a few convalescent patients occurred early (day +14) and late post-vaccination. Two million PBMC per well received approximately 10 IU/ml IL-2 and around 11 ug/ml peptides in culture.

A 10-day culture period preceded the isolation of CD4+ T cells. It was between March and December 2020 that the person had a SARS-CoV-2 infection confirmed by PCR. Participants were vaccinated with two doses of either the BNT162b2 or mRNA-1273 vaccine. Assay: immunoSEQ multiplex PCR; the TCRdb copy retains only in-frame clones and omits some. This table holds around 50,000 clones, about 70% found once. The V end was cut by 0 bases, the J end by 2 bases, with 4 bases between. The length of the CDR3 is 13 residues. From germline, CDR1 is SGDLS and CDR2 YYNGEE. In the case of this clone: The antigen remains unidentified.

The specimen was CD4+ T cells from PBMCs cultured without peptide, collected after COVID-19 vaccination. J is TRBJ2-3 and V is TRBV9; no definite D call. The receptor's source is a human donor who had a prior SARS-CoV-2 infection. The CDR3 nucleotides read TGTGCCAGCAGCGTAGGTCTCACAGATACGCAGTATTTT. Its protein is CASSVGLTDTQYF.